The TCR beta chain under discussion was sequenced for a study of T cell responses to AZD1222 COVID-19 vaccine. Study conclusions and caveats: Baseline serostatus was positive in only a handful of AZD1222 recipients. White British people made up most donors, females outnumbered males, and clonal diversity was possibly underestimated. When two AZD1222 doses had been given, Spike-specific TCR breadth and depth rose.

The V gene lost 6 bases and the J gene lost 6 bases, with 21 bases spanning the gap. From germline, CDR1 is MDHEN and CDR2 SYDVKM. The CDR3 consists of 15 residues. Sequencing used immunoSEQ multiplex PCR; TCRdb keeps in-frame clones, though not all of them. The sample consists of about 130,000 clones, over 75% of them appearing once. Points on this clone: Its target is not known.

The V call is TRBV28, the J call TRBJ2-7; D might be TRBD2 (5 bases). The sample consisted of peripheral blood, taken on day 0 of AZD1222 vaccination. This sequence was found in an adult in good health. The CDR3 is CASSPSKAGVVEQYF. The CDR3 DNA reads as TGTGCCAGCAGCCCAAGTAAGGCCGGGGTGGTCGAGCAGTACTTC.